This entry describes one T cell receptor beta chain. Its antigen is currently not known. No much larger clonotype is one base removed from it; base qualities were not supplied. These data belong to a study of shared clonotypes between healthy human individuals (dated by TCRdb to the early 2020s). About the study as a whole: A couple of women and a few men aged 18 to 49 years were included in the cohort. To estimate repertoire size and how much clonotype sharing occurs between individuals, the study deeply sequenced the blood TCR repertoires of roughly 5 healthy adults. Libraries were prepared and TCR repertoires were sequenced by different laboratories using diverse techniques, in order to increase sequencing depth and limit assay-specific biases. Leukapheresis yielded between about 0.85 and 10 billion PBMCs per donor. Here is what the overall study found, with its caveats: Only blood was sampled, and tissue TCR repertoires likely differ from those in blood. The genetic and exposure-history diversity represented was limited by the small number of donors. Pairwise subsampling indicated that sequencing depth was expected to affect the degree of clonotype sharing among donors.

Healthy HIV-negative adults with no recently reported acute infections or vaccinations were included as donors. Every donor was a Caucasian adult living in Nashville, Tennessee, USA. In the unsorted samples, roughly 90 million PBMCs were counted, and genomic DNA was extracted using the QIAamp DNA Blood Mini kit. Blood was obtained by leukapheresis, after which PBMCs were separated by Ficoll-Histopaque density gradient centrifugation and cryopreserved in liquid nitrogen vapor phase. V gives up 6 bases and J gives up 4 bases, and the segment between their germline ends measures 12 bases. According to the germline V gene, CDR1 reads WSHSY and CDR2 reads SAAADI. The CDR3, cysteine through phenylalanine, is 14 amino acids long. Only CDR3 DNA remains: 42 bases, in frame from the first base. TCR CDR3 regions were amplified from genomic DNA by multiplex PCR using the deep immunoSEQ assay. Extracted genomic DNA from each cell subset was spread evenly across all wells of several immunoSEQ 96-well plates, with each plate serving as a replicate. Each replicate PCR for unsorted PBMC received 300 to 350 ng genomic DNA, equal to tens of thousands of T cell genomes. Unsorted PBMC genomic DNA was sequenced across ten immunoSEQ deep assay plates. Purified libraries were measured with a Qubit 3.0 fluorometer, size-checked on a Bioanalyzer 2100, and measured again with the KAPA Library Quantification kit. Every immunoSEQ 96-well plate was sequenced on a dedicated single-read 150-cycle Illumina NextSeq 550 flow cell. Concerning the study's data processing: The immunoSEQ output contained only junctional sequences without quality scores, so filtering could not match that applied to full-length reads. Sequences were annotated with PyIR, a Python wrapper for IgBLAST v1.9, using IMGT germline references to assign V/J genes and CDR3. Reads were removed for weak V/J assignments (E-value above 1e-6), missing CDR3, stop codons, out-of-frame junctions, or ambiguous translated residues. V3J clonotypes were defined by identical inferred V gene, J gene, and CDR3 amino acid sequence. Percentage overlap between repertoires was calculated by dividing the number of shared unique clonotypes by the size of the smaller repertoire. RTK rarefaction, the Chao1 estimator, and Recon v2.1 estimates of unobserved clonotypes were used to assess repertoire richness. TCRdb limited this immuneACCESS table to in-frame rearrangements with V and J called. A share of clones is missing; checked studies link under half to unresolved V genes, and the rest is unexplained. The DNA was the basis for D and trimming; V, J and clone size are from that table. The sample table lists around 450,000 clones, about four fifths of them with a count of one. Jointly, the top ten make up under 15% of the sample.

This clonotype originated in a woman aged 40 to 50 in good health. Some clones in this sample may be carry-over from other donors' samples. The sample consisted of PBMCs. This sequence uses TRBV10-2 and TRBJ2-2, and the D gene may be TRBD1, 6 bases matching. This receptor carries the CDR3 CASRWTATTGELFF. In nucleotide form, the sequence is TGCGCCAGCAGGTGGACAGCCACCACCGGGGAGCTGTTTTTT.